A single sample gave rise to the 28 T cell receptor beta chains below, sequenced in a study of blood T cell repertoires in COVID-19. Sequenced by immunoSEQ multiplex PCR; TCRdb stores in-frame clones only, minus some. The table has a few hundred thousand clones, around 80% seen once. Input material: PBMCs or T cells enriched from blood (not recorded which). The origin of the receptors is a middle-aged woman with acute COVID-19.

Worth noting for this clone: The sample carries other DNA sequences with the same CDR3. This chain connects TRBV2 to TRBJ2-7; TRBD1 matches at 11 bases. Germline V CDR1 and CDR2: SNHLY, FYNNEI. The CDR3 contains 15 residues. V gave up 2 bases and J gave up 1 base; unmatched junction bases: 1. CDR3 nucleotides: TGTGCCAGCAGTGAATGGGACAGGGGGTCCTACGAGCAGTACTTC. It yields the protein CASSEWDRGSYEQYF.

V usage is TRBV5-6 and J usage is TRBJ1-1; 9 nucleotides agree with TRBD1. The CDR3 is 14 residues long. Germline CDR1 is SGHDT and CDR2 is YYEEEE. Trimming removed 4 bases from V and 5 bases from J; junction bases left unmatched: 6. The CDR3 coding sequence is TGTGCCAGCAGCCCCCGGGACAGGGAAACTGAAGCTTTCTTT. Translating gives CASSPRDRETEAFF.

J is TRBJ1-4 and V is TRBV7-8; 8 bases map to TRBD1. The length of the CDR3 is 15 residues. Germline values: CDR1 SGHVS, CDR2 FQNEAQ. Trimming at V came to 1 base and at J to 8 bases, leaving 6 bases not matched to a gene. In DNA, the CDR3 is TGTGCCAGCAGCTTAGGACAGGGGAAGGAAGAAAAACTGTTTTTT. Amino acid sequence: CASSLGQGKEEKLFF.

V gene TRBV18 combines with J gene TRBJ1-1; D gene ambiguous. Germline CDR1 is KGHSH and CDR2 is LQKENI. Trimming cost V 2 bases and J 3 bases, with 7 bases left between them. This CDR3 comprises 13 residues. The CDR3 DNA reads as TGTGCCAGCTCACCAGAGAGTTACACTGAAGCTTTCTTT. Its protein is CASSPESYTEAFF.

This clone was seen only once. This chain joins TRBV19 and TRBJ2-7, with D perhaps TRBD2 (6 bases). Per the germline V gene, CDR1 is LNHDA and CDR2 is SQIVND (reference sequence). Trimming took off 6 bases at V and 6 bases at J, with 21 bases between the two ends. There are 15 residues in the CDR3. The CDR3 DNA reads TGTGCCAGTAGAATTTCGCCGTCGACTAGTTTCGAGCAGTACTTC. It encodes CASRISPSTSFEQYF. The full variable domain, in which reference TRBV19 and TRBJ2-7 provide the parts outside the CDR3, is DGGITQSPKYLFRKEGQNVTLSCEQNLNHDAMYWYRQDPGQGLRLIYYSQIVNDFQKGDIAEGYSVSREKKESFPLTVTSAQKNPTAFYLCASRISPSTSFEQYFGPGTRLTVT.

V usage is TRBV7-2 and J usage is TRBJ2-3; 7 nucleotides align to TRBD2. Germline CDR1 SGHTA, CDR2 FQGNSA. V dropped 4 bases and J dropped 3; count of bases not matched to a gene: 7. CDR3 length: 15 amino acids. Written as DNA, the CDR3 is TGTGCCAGCAGCTCCCAACTAGCGAGGACAGATACGCAGTATTTT. Translating it yields CASSSQLARTDTQYF.

The gene calls are TRBV25-1 and TRBJ1-1, with D perhaps matching TRBD1 (6 bases). The CDR3 consists of 16 residues. Germline loops: CDR1 MGHDK, CDR2 SYGVNS. V dropped 6 bases and J dropped 4 bases, with 21 bases sitting between them. The CDR3 DNA reads as TGTGCCAGCAGGGGTCAACAGGGTACATGGAGCACTGAAGCTTTCTTT. Amino acid sequence: CASRGQQGTWSTEAFF.

This sequence joins TRBV9 and TRBJ2-1; TRBD1 matches 8 bases. This CDR3 has 14 amino acids. The V gene end was trimmed by 2 bases and the J gene end by 7 bases; junction bases not matched to a gene: 5. In germline, CDR1 is SGDLS, CDR2 YYNGEE. The CDR3 DNA reads as TGTGCCAGCAGCGTCGGTGGGACAGGAAATGAGCAGTTCTTC. This sequence encodes CASSVGGTGNEQFF. The full variable domain, in which reference TRBV9 and TRBJ2-1 provide the parts outside the CDR3, is DSGVTQTPKHLITATGQRVTLRCSPRSGDLSVYWYQQSLDQGLQFLIQYYNGEERAKGNILERFSAQQFPDLHSELNLSSLELGDSALYFCASSVGGTGNEQFFGPGTRLTVL.

This chain uses TRBV29-1 with TRBJ1-1, with a tentative D call TRBD1 (6 bases). Germline V gene lookup returns CDR1 SQVTM and CDR2 ANQGSEA. With 4 bases removed from V and 8 bases from J, the gap between germline ends came to 11 bases. The CDR3 extends over 11 amino acids. The CDR3 DNA sequence: TGCAGCGTTGGCTCAGGGGCGGAAGCTTTCTTT. This encodes CSVGSGAEAFF.

The chain joins TRBV7-9 to TRBJ1-5; 10 nucleotides agree with TRBD1. From germline, CDR1 is SEHNR and CDR2 FQNEAQ (reference sequence). V lost 5 bases and J lost 6; bases outside the gene matches: 16. The CDR3 contains 18 residues. The CDR3 region is CASSTTPGQGRQVQPQHF. The CDR3 nucleotides read TGTGCCAGCAGCACAACTCCGGGACAGGGGCGTCAAGTTCAGCCCCAGCATTTT.

CDR3 in amino acids: CASSVESSGEYEQYF. CDR3 nucleotide sequence: TGTGCCAGCAGCGTAGAATCCAGCGGGGAATACGAGCAGTACTTC. This chain links TRBV9 with TRBJ2-7; 7 bases align to TRBD2. The CDR3 sequence is 15 residues long. Trimming took 0 bases from V and 4 from J; bases not matched to a gene: 7. Germline CDR1 is SGDLS and CDR2 is YYNGEE.

The rearrangement joins TRBV6-2 or TRBV6-3 to TRBJ2-1; 12 nucleotides agree with TRBD2. The CDR3 sequence is 17 residues long. The V gene end was trimmed by 4 bases and the J gene end by 6 bases; junction bases not matched to a gene: 10. Germline CDR1 and CDR2: MNHEY and SVGEGT. The CDR3, as DNA: TGTGCCAGCAGTTTCGAGATTCTAGCGGGAGGGGGCAATGAGCAGTTCTTC. Its protein product is CASSFEILAGGGNEQFF.

The gene calls are TRBV5-5 and TRBJ1-1, with 7 nucleotides matching TRBD1. After removal of 4 bases from V and 2 bases from J, the junction contained 8 bases not matched to a gene. Germline V lookup: CDR1 SGHKS, CDR2 YYEKEE (reference sequence). This CDR3 contains 15 residues. The CDR3 DNA reads TGTGCCAGCAGCAGAACAGGGGTGGGAAACACTGAAGCTTTCTTT. It translates to CASSRTGVGNTEAFF.

The chain carries TRBV24-1 and TRBJ2-3; 7 bases match TRBD1. Germline-derived CDR1 and CDR2 are KGHDR and SFDVKD. This CDR3 is built from 16 residues. Trimming at V came to 5 bases and at J to 5 bases, leaving 12 bases not matched to a gene. In DNA, the CDR3 is TGTGCCACCAGTGCCAACAGGGGTGGGGCACAAGATACGCAGTATTTT. Translation: CATSANRGGAQDTQYF.

This rearrangement joins TRBV28 to TRBJ1-1; TRBD1 agrees at 7 bases. Germline V lookup: CDR1 MDHEN, CDR2 SYDVKM. The CDR3 has 13 residues. V lost 3 bases and J lost 5; bases outside the gene matches: 3. CDR3 sequence (DNA): TGTGCCAGCAGTTTTGACAGGGTAACTGAAGCTTTCTTT. The encoded protein is CASSFDRVTEAFF.

The V and J genes are TRBV7-9 and TRBJ2-7; 9 bases map to TRBD1. Germline V lookup: CDR1 SEHNR, CDR2 FQNEAQ (reference sequence). CDR3 length equals 17 residues. V gave up 5 bases and J gave up 4 bases; unmatched junction bases: 15. CDR3 bases: TGTGCCAGCAGCCGAACCCTAAGCGGGACAGGGTTTTACGAGCAGTACTTC. Amino acid sequence: CASSRTLSGTGFYEQYF.

The chain uses TRBV9 and TRBJ2-3; TRBD2 matches at 7 bases. There are 13 residues in the CDR3. V gave up 3 bases and J gave up 4 bases; unmatched junction bases: 2. Germline V gene data show CDR1 as SGDLS and CDR2 as YYNGEE. The DNA of the CDR3 is TGTGCCAGCAGCGGGGGGGGTCCAGATACGCAGTATTTT. Translation gives CASSGGGPDTQYF.

This clone was observed once. The CDR3 region has the DNA TGTGCCACCAGCAGAGATCTAGGGGGACACACTGAAGCTTTCTTT. Its translation is CATSRDLGGHTEAFF. The chain joins TRBV15 to TRBJ1-1; TRBD1 might be the D (6 bases). The CDR3 covers 15 residues. CDR1 and CDR2 from the germline V gene are LNHNV and YYDKDF (reference sequence). The germline V and J ends were trimmed by 0 bases and 3 bases, with 11 bases remaining between them.

This chain joins TRBV7-9 and TRBJ2-7; 11 positions match TRBD2. This CDR3 has 14 amino acids. Losses at the gene ends were 5 bases for V and 7 bases for J; bases not matched to a gene: 7. CDR1 is SEHNR, CDR2 FQNEAQ, per germline (reference sequence). The CDR3 region has the DNA TGTGCCAGCAGCCTGGGACTAGCGGCGGGTGAGCAGTACTTC. It translates to CASSLGLAAGEQYF.

The V call is TRBV3-1 (or the pseudogene TRBV3-2), the J call TRBJ2-1, with 15 bases aligning to TRBD2. CDR3 length equals 18 residues. Germline lookup yields CDR1 LGHDT and CDR2 YNNKEL (reference sequence). V lost 4 bases and J lost 10; bases outside the gene matches: 14. CDR3 nucleotide sequence: TGTGCCAGCAGCCTATACCCCCCGGGACTAGCGGGAGGAAGGGAGCAGTTCTTC. Protein product: CASSLYPPGLAGGREQFF.

The V and J genes are TRBV6-5 and TRBJ2-7; perhaps TRBD1 as D (5 bases). Germline assignment: CDR1 MNHEY and CDR2 SVGAGI. The CDR3 is made up of 14 amino acids. V lost 7 bases to trimming and J lost 0 bases, with 13 bases between them. CDR3 DNA sequence: TGTGCCAGCAAGGGGCAGGTACTCTCCTACGAGCAGTACTTC. Translation: CASKGQVLSYEQYF.

The rearrangement links TRBV5-8 to TRBJ1-1, with D hard to call. The CDR3 totals 12 residues. Germline V gene lookup returns CDR1 SGHTS and CDR2 YDEGEE. V shed 1 base and J shed 11 bases, with 12 bases lying between them. The CDR3 region has the DNA TGTGCCAGCAGCTTGAGAACACGTCTGGCTTTCTTT. This gives the protein CASSLRTRLAFF.

The chain recombines TRBV24-1 with TRBJ2-2; 9 bases align to TRBD2. V dropped 5 bases and J dropped 7; count of bases not matched to a gene: 7. The CDR3 runs to 15 residues. Germline V gene lookup returns CDR1 KGHDR and CDR2 SFDVKD. CDR3 protein: CATSGTSAIGGELFF. The CDR3 nucleotides read TGTGCCACCAGTGGGACTAGCGCCATTGGCGGGGAGCTGTTTTTT.

This clone turned up a few times. The chain combines TRBV6-5 with TRBJ1-1; perhaps TRBD1 as D (5 bases). Trimming shortened V by 10 bases and J by 1 base, and 19 bases separated the two germline ends. The CDR3 has 15 residues. Germline CDR1 MNHEY, CDR2 SVGAGI. The chain's CDR3 is CATQSTGVPNTEAFF. Here the CDR3 DNA reads TGTGCCACCCAATCAACAGGTGTCCCGAACACTGAAGCTTTCTTT.

This rearrangement joins TRBV9 to TRBJ1-2; D gene uncertain. The germline V and J ends were trimmed by 0 bases and 4 bases, with 13 bases remaining between them. In germline, CDR1 is SGDLS, CDR2 YYNGEE. CDR3 length equals 15 residues. CDR3 coding DNA: TGTGCCAGCAGCGTAGATGAGAAGTCTGGCTATGGCTACACCTTC. Translation gives CASSVDEKSGYGYTF.

The genes are TRBV30 and TRBJ1-6; 9 bases line up with TRBD1. Germline CDR1 GTSNPN, CDR2 SVGIG (reference sequence). The V segment lost 0 bases and the J segment 9 bases; nucleotides outside the gene matches: 6. This CDR3 comprises 15 residues. CDR3 loop: CAWSVTTGGSSPLHF. CDR3 DNA: TGTGCCTGGAGTGTCACCACAGGGGGCTCTTCACCCCTCCACTTT. The variable domain in full, completed from reference TRBV30 and TRBJ1-6, reads SQTIHQWPATLVQPVGSPLSLECTVEGTSNPNLYWYRQAAGRGLQLLFYSVGIGQISSEVPQNLSASRPQDRQFILSSKKLLLSDSGFYLCAWSVTTGGSSPLHFGNGTRLTVT.

The rearrangement joins TRBV27 to TRBJ2-2; no clear D gene. The CDR3 is made up of 15 amino acids. CDR1 is MNHEY, CDR2 SMNVEV, per germline (reference sequence). V shed 1 base and J shed 2 bases, with 8 bases lying between them. The CDR3 nucleotides are TGTGCCAGCAGTTTATTGTCCGTAAACACCGGGGAGCTGTTTTTT. The encoded protein is CASSLLSVNTGELFF.

This CDR3 is CASSLAQVRGRANVLTF. CDR3 sequence (DNA): TGTGCCAGCAGCTTAGCGCAGGTAAGGGGGCGGGCCAACGTCCTGACTTTC. The rearrangement uses TRBV7-2 and TRBJ2-6, with 7 bases aligning to TRBD1. V shed 0 bases and J 5 bases; nucleotides not matched to a gene: 7. Germline CDR1 reads SGHTA; CDR2 reads FQGNSA. The CDR3 runs 17 residues. The whole variable domain, remainder taken from reference TRBV7-2 and TRBJ2-6, is GAGVSQSPSNKVTEKGKDVELRCDPISGHTALYWYRQSLGQGLEFLIYFQGNSAPDKSGLPSDRFSAERTGGSVSTLTIQRTQQEDSAVYLCASSLAQVRGRANVLTFGAGSRLTVL.